In this sample, the clone carrying this T cell receptor beta chain turned up a few times. Its specificity is unknown. The entry originates in a study of early T cells in non-severe SARS-CoV-2 infection. Study-level information: The study sequenced bulk RNA from unsorted whole blood, with chains unpaired.

TCRdb independently ran MiXCR on the 5' RACE reads; one entry per CDR3 protein. The repertoire includes about 100,000 distinct CDR3 sequences, roughly 12% of them detected once, and 2.5% to 4% sits in the top ten. Germline CDR1 and CDR2: MDHEN and SYDVKM. The CDR3 is 13 residues long. V was trimmed by 7 bases and J by 6 bases, leaving 12 bases between them. Study-wide findings and caveats: VDJdb-based matching was biased toward anti-spike CD8 responses and missed private and CD4 specificities.

V is TRBV28 and J is TRBJ2-2, with TRBD1 as a possible D gene (6 bases). Sequencing was performed on whole blood. The source is an adult who was a healthcare worker with PCR-confirmed SARS-CoV-2 infection or an uninfected control (not recorded which). CDR3 nucleotides: TGTGCCAGCACTCGCGAGGGGGCCGGGGAGCTGTTTTTT. This codes for CASTREGAGELFF.